This T cell receptor (beta chain) came from a study of cytomegalovirus exposure and HLA in healthy donors (dated by TCRdb to about 2017). Study-level background: An earlier analysis of 550 to 700 of the donors reported more than 250 Gb of sequence data and 120 million or so unique TCR beta sequences from approximately 180 million T cells. In an earlier analysis of roughly 540 of the donors, high-throughput TCR beta sequencing was used to judge whether each TCR beta V gene segment behaved as functional or pseudogenic. To study patterns of TCR occurrence, a later analysis re-analyzed previously published TCR beta repertoires from under 750 donors and added high-resolution HLA genotyping. An early release covering over 500 HLA-typed donors comprised about 300 gigabases of sequencing data and around 86 million unique TCR sequences. Of the 300 to 450 genotyped donors, over 70% fell in the genetic ancestry cluster associated with self-reported Caucasian donors. To predict cytomegalovirus infection status, the study combined high-throughput TCR immunosequencing, statistical association of individual TCRs with disease status, and machine learning. Among roughly 400 genotyped donors of the cohort, an average of roughly 230,000 unique TCR beta nucleotide sequences was sequenced per donor, of which about 18% were non-productive. HLA typing included class I and class II loci at four-digit resolution. All discovery cohort repertoires had been generated using a single sequencing platform. Donor age, sex, ethnicity and CMV serostatus were collected together with the repertoire data. The study was designed to test whether signatures of past pathogen exposure could be identified by cataloging public T cell receptors. About five DR-DQ haplotypes were handled as single units for association and clustering, since linkage in the cohort was strong. In the later analysis, no new phenotypic data were used to find candidate immune exposures; instead, reliance was placed on TCR beta sequences and their occurrence across donors. Besides the first cohort of roughly 660 subjects, a separate validation cohort made up of roughly 120 different subjects was used. The study profiled the T cell repertoires of under 700 subjects by immunosequencing and related them to cytomegalovirus serostatus. Genome-wide SNP genotypes for about 65% of the 666 donors were used in a later genetic analysis, which treated that subset as a discovery cohort. The number of donors typed differed by locus, with roughly 620-640 for A, B, C, DRB1 and DQB1, around 500 for DQA1, 600 to 610 for DPA1, and under 490 for DPB1.

A distance of 25 bases separates the germline ends of V and J, which lose 10 bases and 8 bases respectively. The cysteine opens and the phenylalanine closes a CDR3 of 15 amino acids. The entry retains the CDR3 DNA only, 45 bases that are in frame from base 1. Per the germline V gene (reference sequence), LNHDA is the CDR1 and SQIVND is the CDR2. With regard to this clone: Its antigen is unknown. Base qualities are not provided; no much larger clone lies one nucleotide away.

What the work shows at the level of the full study, not this receptor alone: In a later analysis, HLA-associated TCR beta chains showed more clonal expansion and lower generation probabilities than non-associated chains that were equally common. In the study, 150 to 200 TCR beta chains were listed as associated with cytomegalovirus. Strong co-occurrence of HLA alleles, especially DR and DQ, made assigning TCR associations to individual alleles difficult. A later analysis found that TCR association rates varied across HLA loci, with DRB1 alleles showing the most associated TCRs and HLA-C alleles the fewest. According to a later analysis, parvovirus B19, influenza, CMV and Epstein-Barr virus appeared linked to several top co-occurrence clusters. Only TCR beta chains were sequenced in this cohort, and the absence of alpha or paired-chain data limited detectable features. A cluster of highly shared sequence variants was judged likely to be a technical artifact of the sequencing pipeline. For the cohort, immune exposure information was limited to CMV serostatus. In a later genetic analysis, fewer N-insertions in productive TCRs were reported among donors in an Asian-associated ancestry cluster than the roughly 670-donor mean. The presence/absence analyses assumed that sequencing depth was roughly uniform across donors, and that assumption may not be true. At a false discovery rate of 0.05, a later analysis linked 16,951 TCR beta sequences to specific HLA alleles. Correlated functional status among segregating V segments might be attributable to linkage disequilibrium, but an unknown experimental factor could not be ruled out. A later analysis found that most CMV-associated TCR beta chains appeared HLA-restricted, with HLA associations seemingly driven largely by CMV exposure. The classifier was reported to diagnose cytomegalovirus status with high specificity and sensitivity in both the original and validation cohorts. A further reported finding was that TCR beta sequences accurately predicted the HLA-A and HLA-B alleles for most subjects in the first cohort. Because some donors lacked HLA typing at each locus, the association tests relied only on the typed subset. Because counts were too low, some 16 rarely observed V segments, including chromosome 9 orphons, were excluded from the earlier analysis of some 540 of the donors. In a later genetic analysis, a missense DCLRE1C variant was associated with V-gene and J-gene trimming of TCR beta chains, and the association was replicated in an independent cohort. It was suggested by the authors that the approach could potentially be generalized to other disease states and immunological phenotypes. Broadly in line with IMGT annotations, most TCR beta V segments showed up in productive rearrangements about 90% or about 30% of the time in an earlier analysis of under 700 of the donors. Because the 87-base-pair reads could not distinguish some IMGT-functional V segments, including TRBV6-2 and TRBV6-3, those segments were excluded. In vitro tests confirmed that a few of the cytomegalovirus-associated TCR beta chains recognize cytomegalovirus antigens. Most TCR sequences were seen in very few donors, while some public TCRs were found in many individuals.

Receptors were amplified or captured by the immunoSEQ multiplex PCR assay. For the multiplex PCR, a mixture combining 60 forward primers for TCR Vbeta segments and 13 reverse primers for TCR Jbeta segments was used. The CDR3 region of rearranged TCR beta genes was amplified from genomic DNA with a multiplex PCR assay. The Illumina HiSeq System was used to sequence the amplified TCR beta libraries as 87-base-pair reads. Concerning the study's data processing: A later analysis tallied approximately 87 million unique TCR beta chains across the roughly 610 repertoires, and approximately 11 million of those chains were shared by two or more donors. Raw reads were error-corrected and collapsed into unique sequences by a nearest-neighbor algorithm in which closely related sequences were merged to remove PCR and sequencing errors. V, D and J gene segments were assigned by aligning CDR3 sequences to IMGT reference sequences. Each retained sequence needed at least a six-nucleotide match to both a V gene segment and a J gene segment. A rearrangement was called productive if the CDR3 had no stop codons and remained in frame with V and J, and every other rearrangement was called non-productive. Following IMGT convention, CDR3 was defined as the stretch from the second conserved V-encoded cysteine to the conserved J-encoded phenylalanine. Sequences without an unambiguous match to a single V gene segment were excluded from the earlier analysis of 450 to 750 of the donors. In an earlier analysis of around 590 of the donors, a V segment was called functional when productive rearrangements were above 56.7%, and segregating when the standard deviation between donors exceeded 5%. A statistical classification framework was built for diagnosing cytomegalovirus status from the catalog of TCR beta chain sequences. A later analysis assigned V and J genes by comparing TCR nucleotide sequences with IMGT/GENE-DB human TR gene sequences. The TCRdist pipeline was used in a later analysis to assign CDR3 sequences and most-parsimonious VDJ recombination scenarios. In a later analysis, every TCR beta chain was defined by the combination of its CDR3 amino acid sequence and its V-gene family, and reads without a unique V-gene family were dropped. As a way to deal with suspected cross-contamination and a sequencing artifact, a later analysis dropped hundreds of nucleotide sequences that were highly shared and had low generation probability. For each public chain, a later analysis derived a clonal expansion index from normalized ranks of inferred template counts within each repertoire. Generation probabilities in a later analysis came from a VDJ recombination model fitted to out-of-frame rearrangements, and those results were checked against IGoR. In a later analysis, hypergeometric tests were used to score TCR-TCR, TCR-HLA and TCR-CMV co-occurrence, with a repertoire-size bias correction applied to TCR pairs. In a later analysis, false discovery rates were estimated by permuting HLA or CMV assignments 20 times. In a later analysis, co-occurring TCRs were grouped using DBSCAN, with TCRdist sequence similarity added in when clustering inside HLA-allele-positive subsets. For co-occurrence clustering, repertoires with fewer than 30,000 or more than 120,000 public chains were excluded, along with 5 or 6 repertoires with anomalous nucleotide sharing. TCRdb limited this immuneACCESS table to in-frame rearrangements with V and J called. A share of clones is missing; checked studies link under half to unresolved V genes, and the rest is unexplained. The V and J calls and clone size were taken over from that table, and D and trimming were inferred from the DNA. A total of under 200,000 clones appear in this sample, about 70% of them only once. The biggest ten clones account for 1.8% of the sample.

The cohort comprised approximately 700 healthy bone marrow donors. All cohort members were sampled while nominally healthy, although unrecorded immune exposures were likely present. The donor tested CMV seronegative, placing the donor among the roughly 400 seronegative members of the cohort. A peripheral blood sample was collected from each donor, and TCR beta sequencing was performed on peripheral blood mononuclear cells. The Qiagen DNeasy Blood Extraction Kit was used to extract genomic DNA from the blood cell samples. Sequences were obtained from PBMCs. The source of this sequence is a woman in her 30s in good health and CMV-seronegative. This chain joins TRBV19 to TRBJ2-3; TRBD2 might be the D gene, on 6 matching bases. The CDR3 corresponds to CATRQVGASGSTQYF. The DNA sequence follows: TGTGCCACTCGTCAGGTAGGGGCCAGCGGGTCTACGCAGTATTTT.